These T cell receptor beta chains were read from a single sample in a study of T cell responses to AZD1222 COVID-19 vaccine. Sequencing was performed with immunoSEQ multiplex PCR; in TCRdb, only in-frame clones are kept and a portion is missing. This sample carries approximately 150,000 clones, about 90% of them seen once, and the ten largest clones take roughly 4%. The input for sequencing was peripheral blood, taken 28 days after the second dose of the MenACWY control vaccine. The receptors were sampled from an adult who received the MenACWY meningococcal vaccine as a control. CDR3s include the opening cysteine and the closing phenylalanine or tryptophan. The D gene is left open where the match is weak. A clone size is listed for some rows: how often the clone was seen (once, few, many), or a class if it is expanded.

D gene	V gene	clone size	J gene	CDR3 protein	CDR3 DNA
-	TRBV4-3	once	TRBJ1-5	CASSQGGRTDSNQPQHF	TGCGCCAGCAGCCAAGGAGGGAGGACAGACAGCAATCAGCCCCAGCATTTT
TRBD2	TRBV9	-	TRBJ2-3	CASSLPRGGGRNTDTQYF	TGTGCCAGCAGCCTCCCGCGGGGGGGCGGGAGGAACACAGATACGCAGTATTTT
-	TRBV7-3	-	TRBJ2-2	CASTGHLNTGELFF	TGTGCCAGCACAGGACATCTTAACACCGGGGAGCTGTTTTTT
TRBD1	TRBV15	-	TRBJ1-4	CATSRGQGNEKLFF	TGTGCCACCAGCAGAGGACAGGGAAATGAAAAACTGTTTTTT
-	TRBV4-3	-	TRBJ1-5	CASSQQDNQPQHF	TGCGCCAGCAGCCAACAGGATAATCAGCCCCAGCATTTT
-	TRBV6-1	few	TRBJ1-1	CASSESYSALKAFF	TGTGCCAGCAGTGAAAGTTATTCCGCCTTGAAAGCTTTCTTT
TRBD2	TRBV30	-	TRBJ2-1	CAWSGGGRATKVYNEQFF	TGTGCCTGGAGTGGGGGAGGGCGGGCCACGAAAGTTTACAATGAGCAGTTCTTC
TRBD1	TRBV19	-	TRBJ1-2	CASSNGQGGGYTF	TGTGCCAGTAGCAACGGACAGGGGGGAGGCTACACCTTC
TRBD1	TRBV27	-	TRBJ2-7	CASSTGTGVYEQYF	TGTGCCAGCAGTACCGGGACAGGGGTCTACGAGCAGTACTTC
TRBD1	TRBV4-1	-	TRBJ2-1	CASTQGASQTYNEQFF	TGCGCCAGCACCCAGGGGGCCTCTCAAACCTACAATGAGCAGTTCTTC
TRBD1	TRBV28	-	TRBJ2-1	CASSPGAGQGRYNEQFF	TGTGCCAGCAGCCCAGGGGCGGGACAGGGGCGGTACAATGAGCAGTTCTTC
TRBD1	TRBV14	once	TRBJ1-3	CASTPGTGPGNTIYF	TGTGCCAGCACCCCCGGGACAGGGCCTGGAAACACCATATATTTT
TRBD1	TRBV9	-	TRBJ2-1	CASSLGDSGSYNEQFF	TGTGCCAGCAGCTTAGGGGACAGTGGTAGTTACAATGAGCAGTTCTTC
-	TRBV7-2	-	TRBJ1-6	CASSLALGGLLSPLHF	TGTGCCAGCAGCTTAGCACTAGGGGGTTTGTTGTCACCCCTCCACTTT
TRBD1	TRBV11-2	-	TRBJ2-5	CASSLRTGQYQETQYF	TGTGCCAGCAGCCTGCGGACAGGGCAGTACCAAGAGACCCAGTACTTC
TRBD1	TRBV5-5	-	TRBJ2-7	CASSLVDRGLRAYEQYF	TGTGCCAGCAGCTTGGTTGATAGGGGGCTCCGAGCCTACGAGCAGTACTTC
-	TRBV28	-	TRBJ2-3	CASSDASTDTQYF	TGTGCCAGCAGCGACGCTAGCACAGATACGCAGTATTTT
-	TRBV28	-	TRBJ1-3	CASSMLGRLGNTIYF	TGTGCCAGCAGCATGCTGGGACGGCTAGGAAACACCATATATTTT
-	TRBV27	-	TRBJ1-2	CASSPGHGYTF	TGTGCCAGCAGCCCAGGGCATGGCTACACCTTC
-	TRBV6-5	-	TRBJ1-4	CASSSFPGGWEKLFF	TGTGCCAGCAGTTCCTTCCCGGGGGGATGGGAAAAACTGTTTTTT
TRBD2	TRBV2	-	TRBJ2-7	CASTGLVADPYEQYF	TGTGCCAGCACGGGACTAGTGGCGGATCCCTACGAGCAGTACTTC
TRBD1	TRBV7-9	-	TRBJ1-2	CASSPLTGYVYGYTF	TGTGCCAGCAGCCCCTTGACAGGGTATGTCTATGGCTACACCTTC